Listed here are 21 T cell receptor beta chains from one sample, sequenced in a study of blood T cell repertoires in COVID-19. The repertoire was sequenced with immunoSEQ multiplex PCR; TCRdb's copy has only in-frame clones and lacks some. The repertoire has about 430,000 clones, around nine tenths of them found once; the top ten carry approximately 1.3%. Sequencing was done on a sample of PBMCs or T cells enriched from blood (not recorded which). The receptor source for this set is a woman between 18 and 29 years old who had been exposed to COVID-19.

The genes are TRBV5-1 and TRBJ1-2, with D unresolved. This CDR3 is built from 13 residues. V shed 0 bases and J shed 3 bases, with 6 bases lying between them. Germline assignment: CDR1 SGHRS and CDR2 YFSETQ. The CDR3 coding sequence is TGCGCCAGCAGCTTGGGCCCGGACTATGGCTACACCTTC. It encodes CASSLGPDYGYTF.

CDR3 nucleotides: TGCGCCAGCAGGGCTGGACTAGCGGGGGCCAAGATAAGCACCGGGGAGCTGTTTTTT. It is translated as CASRAGLAGAKISTGELFF. The V gene is TRBV5-1, the J gene TRBJ2-2, with 13 bases that match TRBD2. V lost 5 bases and J lost 4; bases outside the gene matches: 14. Germline lookup yields CDR1 SGHRS and CDR2 YFSETQ. The CDR3 length is 19 residues.

This rearrangement joins TRBV7-3 to TRBJ1-6, with unresolved D. This CDR3 is built from 13 residues. Trimming removed 7 bases at V and 9 bases at J, with 13 bases between. Germline values: CDR1 SGHTA, CDR2 FQGTGA. The CDR3 protein is CASNEGAGSPLHF. CDR3 sequence (DNA): TGTGCCAGCAATGAGGGCGCGGGTTCACCCCTCCACTTT.

This sequence joins TRBV28 and TRBJ1-1, with D tentatively TRBD1 (5 bases). V lost 5 bases and J 3 bases, leaving 10 bases between the germline ends. CDR3 length: 13 residues. Germline CDR1 reads MDHEN; CDR2 reads SYDVKM. The CDR3 DNA reads TGTGCCAGCAGTCCGCCAGGGTACACTGAAGCTTTCTTT. It specifies CASSPPGYTEAFF.

The V call is TRBV11-2, the J call TRBJ1-3, with a tentative D call TRBD1 (5 bases). CDR1 and CDR2 (germline): SGHAT, FQNNGV. This CDR3 comprises 15 residues. Trimming took 6 bases from V and 6 from J, leaving 18 bases between them. The DNA for the CDR3 is TGTGCCAGCAGGGACCAGGGCGGGATACAAAACACCATATATTTT. Translated, it gives CASRDQGGIQNTIYF.

The J gene is TRBJ2-3, the V gene TRBV5-1, with D possibly being TRBD2 (6 bases). V gave up 0 bases and J gave up 4 bases, with 24 bases separating them. The germline V gene encodes CDR1 SGHRS and CDR2 YFSETQ. The CDR3 totals 19 residues. The DNA for the CDR3 is TGCGCCAGCAGCTTGGGTACTAGCCGGTCCCGCCAAGGAGCAGATACGCAGTATTTT. Translated, it gives CASSLGTSRSRQGADTQYF.

The rearrangement joins TRBV15 to TRBJ2-2, with no clear D. V was clipped by 5 bases and J by 4 bases, with 8 bases between them. Germline CDR1 and CDR2: LNHNV and YYDKDF (reference sequence). The CDR3 consists of 13 residues. CDR3 coding DNA: TGTGCCACCAGCCTAATAACCACCGGGGAGCTGTTTTTT. As protein: CATSLITTGELFF.

The V gene is TRBV12-3 or TRBV12-4, the J gene TRBJ1-5; perhaps TRBD1 as D (6 bases). This CDR3 has 13 amino acids. Trimming took 8 bases from V and 4 from J, leaving 12 bases between them. The CDR3 loop reads CASATGGNQPQHF. The CDR3 region has the DNA TGTGCCAGCGCGACAGGCGGAAATCAGCCCCAGCATTTT.

Of note for this clone: Because the CDR3's place on the DNA is in doubt, the DNA is left out and the CDR3 is given as listed by TCRdb. The chain couples TRBV7-9 to TRBJ2-7; no check of the table's D call, TRBD2, against the DNA was made. The CDR3 comprises 15 residues, both ends counted. From germline, CDR1 is SEHNR and CDR2 FQNEAQ (reference sequence). The CDR3 sequence: CASSSSGGIPYEQYF.

Comments on this clone: Other DNA sequences in this specimen translate into the identical CDR3. The gene calls are TRBV18 and TRBJ2-2; D is ambiguous. The CDR3 runs to 14 residues. V was shortened by 3 bases and J by 1 base, with 6 bases between the two germline ends. Per the germline V gene, CDR1 is KGHSH and CDR2 is LQKENI. The CDR3 reads CASSPLGNTGELFF. The CDR3 DNA sequence: TGTGCCAGCTCACCCCTAGGGAACACCGGGGAGCTGTTTTTT.

This chain connects TRBV28 to TRBJ2-5; the D gene is possibly TRBD2 (6 bases). The CDR3 is made up of 18 amino acids. V shed 2 bases and J shed 1 base, with 20 bases lying between them. The V gene's germline CDR1 is MDHEN and CDR2 SYDVKM. CDR3 in DNA: TGTGCCAGCAGTTTAGGGCGGGGTAGGAACAGCCCCCAAGAGACCCAGTACTTC. Translating it yields CASSLGRGRNSPQETQYF. Full variable domain (rest looked up from reference TRBV28 and TRBJ2-5): DVKVTQSSRYLVKRTGEKVFLECVQDMDHENMFWYRQDPGLGLRLIYFSYDVKMKEKGDIPEGYSVSREKKERFSLILESASTNQTSMYLCASSLGRGRNSPQETQYFGPGTRLLVL.

This chain uses TRBV28 with TRBJ2-3; tentative D call: TRBD1 (5 bases). Trimming left V 2 bases short and J 14 bases short, with 11 bases between. The CDR3 length is 11 residues. Germline V lookup: CDR1 MDHEN, CDR2 SYDVKM. The CDR3 spells CASSLRGYPYF. CDR3 nucleotides: TGTGCCAGCAGTTTAAGGGGTTATCCGTATTTT.

The J gene is TRBJ1-2, the V gene TRBV28; tentative D call: TRBD1 (6 bases). Germline CDR1 reads MDHEN; CDR2 reads SYDVKM. The germline V and J ends were trimmed by 4 bases and 4 bases, with 10 bases remaining between them. The CDR3 has 13 residues. The CDR3 DNA sequence: TGTGCCAGCAGTTCGGACAGCTTCTATGGCTACACCTTC. This sequence encodes CASSSDSFYGYTF.

The V gene is TRBV5-8, the J gene TRBJ2-7; TRBD2 agrees at 9 bases. The V segment lost 4 bases and the J segment 7 bases; nucleotides outside the gene matches: 9. Germline V lookup: CDR1 SGHTS, CDR2 YDEGEE. The CDR3 consists of 14 residues. This CDR3 reads CASSRRASGGEQYF. In DNA form, the CDR3 reads TGTGCCAGCAGCCGTAGGGCCAGCGGGGGGGAGCAGTACTTC.

This clone was seen a few times. The chain has TRBV12-3 or TRBV12-4 and TRBJ1-2; D unresolved. Trimming pared 5 bases from V and 4 bases from J, leaving 8 bases between. The CDR3 covers 12 residues. The CDR3 sequence is CASSGQTYGYTF. The CDR3 bases are TGTGCCAGCAGTGGGCAGACCTATGGCTACACCTTC.

The chain couples TRBV7-9 to TRBJ1-1; unclear D gene. Per the germline V gene, CDR1 is SEHNR and CDR2 is FQNEAQ (reference sequence). Trimming removed 4 bases at V and 1 base at J, with 4 bases between. The CDR3 totals 12 residues. The CDR3 loop reads CASSSWNTEAFF. In DNA form, the CDR3 reads TGTGCCAGCAGCTCCTGGAACACTGAAGCTTTCTTT.

The genes are TRBV7-2 and TRBJ1-2; D gene unclear. Trimming removed 3 bases at V and 8 bases at J, with 13 bases between. Germline V lookup: CDR1 SGHTA, CDR2 FQGNSA. The CDR3 sequence is 13 residues long. This CDR3 is CASSLNRAFGYTF. The CDR3, as DNA: TGTGCCAGCAGCTTGAACAGAGCTTTCGGCTACACCTTC.

A note on this clone: The identical CDR3 is also encoded by other nucleotide sequences in the sample. The rearrangement joins TRBV18 to TRBJ2-3; 7 bases agree with TRBD1. Germline CDR1 and CDR2: KGHSH and LQKENI. V shed 4 bases and J 3 bases; nucleotides not matched to a gene: 1. The CDR3 covers 13 residues. CDR3 sequence (DNA): TGTGCCAGCTCACGGGACAGAACAGATACGCAGTATTTT. Protein: CASSRDRTDTQYF.

This chain connects TRBV6-5 to TRBJ1-2, with 7 bases lining up with TRBD1. This CDR3 comprises 12 residues. CDR1 and CDR2 from the germline V gene are MNHEY and SVGAGI. The trim removed 6 bases at V and 4 bases at J, leaving 2 bases unmatched. In nucleotides, the CDR3 is TGTGCCAGCAGGGACAGGATCTATGGCTACACCTTC. This sequence encodes CASRDRIYGYTF.

V gene TRBV6-6 combines with J gene TRBJ1-1; D may be TRBD1 (6 bases). V lost 11 bases to trimming and J lost 5 bases, with 15 bases between them. Germline loops: CDR1 MNHNY, CDR2 SVGAGI (reference sequence). This CDR3 has 12 amino acids. CDR3 residues: CASGELGTEAFF. The CDR3 DNA sequence: TGTGCCTCAGGGGAGCTAGGGACTGAAGCTTTCTTT.

The chain carries TRBV7-2 and TRBJ2-7, with 10 bases that match TRBD2. CDR3 length equals 17 residues. The junction had 7 bases not matched to a gene; V was cut back by 0 bases and J by 2 bases. Germline V CDR1 and CDR2: SGHTA, FQGNSA. CDR3 residues: CASSLAPWTSGAYEQYF. The CDR3 DNA reads as TGTGCCAGCAGCTTAGCGCCTTGGACTAGCGGCGCCTACGAGCAGTACTTC.